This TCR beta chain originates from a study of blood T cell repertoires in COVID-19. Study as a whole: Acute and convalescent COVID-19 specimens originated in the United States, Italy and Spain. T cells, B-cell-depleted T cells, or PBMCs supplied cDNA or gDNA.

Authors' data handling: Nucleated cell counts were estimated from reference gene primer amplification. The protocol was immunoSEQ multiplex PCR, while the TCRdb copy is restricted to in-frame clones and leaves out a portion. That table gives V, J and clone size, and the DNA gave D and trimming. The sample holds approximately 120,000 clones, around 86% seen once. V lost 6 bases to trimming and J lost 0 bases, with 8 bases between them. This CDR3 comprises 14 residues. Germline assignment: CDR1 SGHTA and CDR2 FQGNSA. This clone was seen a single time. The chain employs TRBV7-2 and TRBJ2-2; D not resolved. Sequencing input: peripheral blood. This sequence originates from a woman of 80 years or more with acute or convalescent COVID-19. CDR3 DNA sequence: TGTGCCAGCAGTGAACAATCGAACACCGGGGAGCTGTTTTTT. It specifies CASSEQSNTGELFF.